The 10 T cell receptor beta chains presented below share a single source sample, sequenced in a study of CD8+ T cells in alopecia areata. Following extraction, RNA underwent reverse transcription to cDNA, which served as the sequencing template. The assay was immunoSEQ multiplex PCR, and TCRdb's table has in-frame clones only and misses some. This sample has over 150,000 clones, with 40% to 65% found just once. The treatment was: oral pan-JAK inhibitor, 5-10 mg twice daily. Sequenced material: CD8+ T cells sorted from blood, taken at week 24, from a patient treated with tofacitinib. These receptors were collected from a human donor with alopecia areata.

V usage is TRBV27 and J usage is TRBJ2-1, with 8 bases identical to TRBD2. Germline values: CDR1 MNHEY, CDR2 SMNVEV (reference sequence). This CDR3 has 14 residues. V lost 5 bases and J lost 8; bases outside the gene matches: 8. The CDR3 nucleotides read TGTGCCAGCAGTACCGGGACTAGGATCGATGAGCAGTTCTTC. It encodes CASSTGTRIDEQFF.

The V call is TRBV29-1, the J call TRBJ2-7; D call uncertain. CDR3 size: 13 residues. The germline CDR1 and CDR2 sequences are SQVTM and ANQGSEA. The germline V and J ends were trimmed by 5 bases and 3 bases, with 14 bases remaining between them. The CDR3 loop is CSVTNEGSYEQYF. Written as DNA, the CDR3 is TGCAGCGTTACCAACGAAGGTAGCTACGAGCAGTACTTC.

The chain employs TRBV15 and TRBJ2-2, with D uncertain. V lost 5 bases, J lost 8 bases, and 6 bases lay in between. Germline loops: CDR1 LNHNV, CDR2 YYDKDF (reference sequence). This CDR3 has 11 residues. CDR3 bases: TGTGCCACCAGCGCAATAGGGGAGCTGTTTTTT. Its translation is CATSAIGELFF.

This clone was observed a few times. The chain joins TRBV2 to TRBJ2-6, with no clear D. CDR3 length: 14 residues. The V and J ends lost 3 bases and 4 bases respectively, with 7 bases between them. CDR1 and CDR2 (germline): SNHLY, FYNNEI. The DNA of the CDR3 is TGTGCCAGCAGTGAGGTTTTAGGGGCCAACGTCCTGACTTTC. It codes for CASSEVLGANVLTF.

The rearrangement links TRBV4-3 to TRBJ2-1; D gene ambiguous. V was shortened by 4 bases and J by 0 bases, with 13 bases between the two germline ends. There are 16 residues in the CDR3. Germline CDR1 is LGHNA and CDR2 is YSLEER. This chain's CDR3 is CASSPNVISSYNEQFF. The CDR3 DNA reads TGCGCCAGCAGCCCGAACGTGATAAGCTCCTACAATGAGCAGTTCTTC.

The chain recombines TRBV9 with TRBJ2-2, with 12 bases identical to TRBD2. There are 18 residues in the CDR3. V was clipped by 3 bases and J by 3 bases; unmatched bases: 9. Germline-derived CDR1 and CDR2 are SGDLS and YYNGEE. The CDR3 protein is CASSAGDRTSGDTGELFF. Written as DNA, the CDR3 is TGTGCCAGCAGCGCGGGGGATCGGACTAGCGGGGACACCGGGGAGCTGTTTTTT.

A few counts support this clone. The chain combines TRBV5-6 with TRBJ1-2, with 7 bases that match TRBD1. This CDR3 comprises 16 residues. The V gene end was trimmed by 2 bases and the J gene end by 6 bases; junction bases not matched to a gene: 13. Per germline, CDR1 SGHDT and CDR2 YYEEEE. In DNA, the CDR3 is TGTGCCAGCAGCTTTTACGAACGCGGGACAGTCCATGGCTACACCTTC. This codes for CASSFYERGTVHGYTF.

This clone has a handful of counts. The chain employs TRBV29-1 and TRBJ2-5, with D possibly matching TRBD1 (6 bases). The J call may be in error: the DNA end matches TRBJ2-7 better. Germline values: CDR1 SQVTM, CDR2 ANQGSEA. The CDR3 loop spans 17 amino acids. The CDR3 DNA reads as TGCAGCGTTGCAGGGGCGTCGGTTCCCCTGCAGGCCTACGAGCAGTACTTC. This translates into CSVAGASVPLQAYEQYF.

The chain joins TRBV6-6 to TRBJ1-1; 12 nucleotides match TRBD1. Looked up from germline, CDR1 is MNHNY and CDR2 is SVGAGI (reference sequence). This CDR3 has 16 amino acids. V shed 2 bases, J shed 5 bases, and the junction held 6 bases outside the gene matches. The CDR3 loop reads CASSYRWDRGLTEAFF. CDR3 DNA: TGTGCCAGCAGTTACCGATGGGACAGGGGGCTGACTGAAGCTTTCTTT.

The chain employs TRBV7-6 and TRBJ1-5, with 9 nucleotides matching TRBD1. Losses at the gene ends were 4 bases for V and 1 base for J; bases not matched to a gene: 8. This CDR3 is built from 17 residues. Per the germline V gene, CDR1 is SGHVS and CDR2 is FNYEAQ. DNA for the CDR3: TGTGCCAGCAGCTCCGGGACAGGGCTTTCGAGCAATCAGCCCCAGCATTTT. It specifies CASSSGTGLSSNQPQHF.